These T cell receptor beta chains were read from a single sample in a study of blood T cell repertoires in COVID-19. Sequencing was performed with immunoSEQ multiplex PCR; in TCRdb, only in-frame clones are kept and a portion is missing. Seen here are 270,000 or so clones, more than 70% observed once, and the top ten hold 1% to 1.5%. The specimen sequenced was PBMCs or T cells enriched from blood (not recorded which). Receptor source: a woman aged 40 to 55 with acute COVID-19. The CDR3 runs from the conserved cysteine through the conserved F or W.

TRBJ2-1	TRBV5-4	CASSLSDREQFF
TRBJ1-2	TRBV25-1	CASSEAGRQNYGYTF
TRBJ1-6	TRBV27	CASRDRGNSPLHF
TRBJ1-5	TRBV2	CASSEDVHRGQPQHF
TRBJ2-1	TRBV27	CASSTSGNYNEQFF
TRBJ2-7	TRBV21-1	CASSFPGSAPGYEQYF
TRBJ2-5	TRBV9	CASSPRLAGGHQETQYF
TRBJ2-1	TRBV9	CASSSLGLAGGNEQFF
TRBJ1-2	TRBV28	CASSWGQYYGYTF
TRBJ1-4	TRBV5-1	CASSLGLTGTNEKLFF
TRBJ1-3	TRBV30	CAWSRVGQPFEGNTIYF
TRBJ2-7	TRBV2	CASRGQGYEQYF
TRBJ2-2	TRBV27	CASSRTGGTGELFF
TRBJ2-7	TRBV6-1	CASSESGTGIVYEQYF
TRBJ2-5	TRBV5-1	CASSLALADQETQYF
TRBJ1-4	TRBV11-2	CASSLSGQGDEKLFF
TRBJ2-5	TRBV7-8	CASSARTGGRETQYF
TRBJ2-2	TRBV5-1	CASSGGHTGELFF
TRBJ1-5	TRBV28	CASTLGGAGQPQHF
TRBJ1-1	TRBV20-1	CSASLRHHRRTEAFF
TRBJ2-1	TRBV19	CASNLRGTSGYSYNEQFF
TRBJ2-5	TRBV29-1	CSVRQGLGETQYF
TRBJ1-2	TRBV28	CASSLKRGSANYGYTF
TRBJ1-2	TRBV29-1	CSVVPAAFSYGYTF
TRBJ2-7	TRBV28	CASSTTGTGTYEQYF
TRBJ1-1	TRBV28	CASRTYRGYAEAFF
TRBJ2-1	TRBV28	CASSTPGQTYNEQFF
TRBJ2-6	TRBV7-9	CASSRTNSGANVLTF
TRBJ1-4	TRBV11-1	CASSGRTGGSGEKLFF
TRBJ2-1	TRBV28	CASSLWKRSQASSYNEQFF
TRBJ1-2	TRBV19	CASSITGQGGPDGYTF
TRBJ2-3	TRBV24-1	CATSDNMPGQGGFLLASTDTQYF
TRBJ1-2	TRBV4-1	CASSQGRPGCSYGYTF
TRBJ1-5	TRBV19	CASSMGDNNQPQHF
TRBJ2-2	TRBV9	CASSEGTSGVGGELFF
TRBJ2-5	TRBV15	CATSRRPGTHTAETQYF
TRBJ1-6	TRBV7-9	CASSDLRGRNSPLHF
TRBJ2-1	TRBV7-9	CASSPKGTSGSEQFF
TRBJ2-1	TRBV5-8	CASSSDAGAGSYNEQFF
TRBJ1-1	TRBV30	CAWRMSGGKIPTEAFF
TRBJ1-2	TRBV19	CASSIVPGLRNYGYTF
TRBJ2-5	TRBV5-5	CASSWTDQETQYF
TRBJ2-6	TRBV7-9	CASRHMGHWGIPGANVLTF
TRBJ2-1	TRBV5-1	CASSLVLAGGYNEQFF
TRBJ2-7	TRBV5-1	CASLLSPTIAGPYEQYF
TRBJ2-7	TRBV9	CASSPTSGTSSYEQYF
TRBJ2-2	TRBV30	CAWTKGWTGVTGELFF
TRBJ1-2	TRBV7-6	CASSPTTGQSGQRYTF
TRBJ2-5	TRBV7-2	CASSLVGAGGQETQYF
TRBJ1-1	TRBV27	CASSPQGGGTEAFF
TRBJ2-7	TRBV6-1	CASSERQSWRGEQYF
TRBJ1-1	TRBV10-3	CAISARQGAGTEAFF
TRBJ2-5	TRBV11-3	CASSLGSEETQYF
TRBJ1-2	TRBV6-1	CASSENRDYGYTF
TRBJ2-1	TRBV19	CASSIFLEQFF